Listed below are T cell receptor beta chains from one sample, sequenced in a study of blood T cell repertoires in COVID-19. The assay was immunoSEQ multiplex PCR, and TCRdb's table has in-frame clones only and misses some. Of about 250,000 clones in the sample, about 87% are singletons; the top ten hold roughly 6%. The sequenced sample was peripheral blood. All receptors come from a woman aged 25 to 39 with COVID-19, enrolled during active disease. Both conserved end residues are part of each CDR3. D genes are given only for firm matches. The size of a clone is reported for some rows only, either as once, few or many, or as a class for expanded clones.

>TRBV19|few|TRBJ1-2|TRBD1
TGTGCCAGTAGTATACCGGGAGGGGGCGGGTCAACGCGCTATGGCTACACCTTC
CASSIPGGGGSTRYGYTF
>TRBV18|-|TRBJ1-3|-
TGTGCCAGCTCACCACCGCAGGGGTACGGAAACACCATATATTTT
CASSPPQGYGNTIYF
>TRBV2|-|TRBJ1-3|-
TGTGCCAGCAGTGACGTAGTGTCTGGAAACACCATATATTTT
CASSDVVSGNTIYF
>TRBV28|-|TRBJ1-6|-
TGTGCCAGCAGTCCCGACAAATATAATTCACCCCTCCACTTT
CASSPDKYNSPLHF
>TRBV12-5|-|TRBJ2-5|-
TGTGCTAGTGGTTTGGCCCCCGGGGGGCTGATAGAGACCCAGTACTTC
CASGLAPGGLIETQYF
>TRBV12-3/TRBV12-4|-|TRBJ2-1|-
TGTGCCAGCACGGTCGGGGTTCTCAGTGAGCAGTTCTTC
CASTVGVLSEQFF
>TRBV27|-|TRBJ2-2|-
TGTGCCAGCAGTTTATCGTACAGGGTTACGGTCACCGGGGAGCTGTTTTTT
CASSLSYRVTVTGELFF
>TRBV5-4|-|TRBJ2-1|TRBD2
TGTGCCAGCAGCCAAGGACTAGCGGACTACAATGAGCAGTTCTTC
CASSQGLADYNEQFF
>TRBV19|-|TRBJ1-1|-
TGTGCCAGTAGTATGAGAGCCGACACAAACACTGAAGCTTTCTTT
CASSMRADTNTEAFF
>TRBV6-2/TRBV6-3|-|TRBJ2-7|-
TGTGCCAGCAGTTACTCGGGTCAGGCGGACGACTACTACGAGCAGTACTTC
CASSYSGQADDYYEQYF
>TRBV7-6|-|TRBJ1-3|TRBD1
TGTGCCAGCAGCTTAGGACAGGGTAACGGAAACACCATATATTTT
CASSLGQGNGNTIYF
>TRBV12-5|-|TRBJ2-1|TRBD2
TGTGCTAGTGGTCAGCGGGAGTTCTCCTACAATGAGCAGTTCTTC
CASGQREFSYNEQFF
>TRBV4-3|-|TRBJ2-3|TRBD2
TGCGCCAGCAGCCAAGATCTCTCTGGCGGGGGATTCACAGATACGCAGTATTTT
CASSQDLSGGGFTDTQYF
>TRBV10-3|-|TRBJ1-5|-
TGTGCCATCAGCGTCACGTTAGGCAATCAGCCCCAGCATTTT
CAISVTLGNQPQHF
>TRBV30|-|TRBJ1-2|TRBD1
TGTGCCTGGATACCGCCGGGACAGGGGTATATCGGCTACACCTTT
CAWIPPGQGYIGYTF
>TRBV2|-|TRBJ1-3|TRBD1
TGTGCCAGCAGTCCAACAGGGGTCGGAAACACCATATATTTT
CASSPTGVGNTIYF
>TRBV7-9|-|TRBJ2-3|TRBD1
TGTGCCAGCAGCTTCAGGGGGTTGGACACAGATACGCAGTATTTT
CASSFRGLDTDTQYF
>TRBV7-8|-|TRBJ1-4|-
TGTGCCAGCAGCCCCTTCATGAGGGTCACTAATGAAAAACTGTTTTTT
CASSPFMRVTNEKLFF
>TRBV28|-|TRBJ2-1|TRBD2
TGTGCCAGCAGCTGGACTAGCGGGGGCCCGGGACAGCGGTTCTTC
CASSWTSGGPGQRFF
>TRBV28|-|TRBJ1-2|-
TGTGCCAGCAGCAATCCCCACGGGGTGGGCTACACCTTC
CASSNPHGVGYTF
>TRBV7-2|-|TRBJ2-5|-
TGTGCCAGCAGTCCGGGACTCCCTTTCGGAGAGACCCAGTACTTC
CASSPGLPFGETQYF
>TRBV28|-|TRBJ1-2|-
TGTGCCAGCAGTATCAGGGAATACTATGGCTACACCTTC
CASSIREYYGYTF
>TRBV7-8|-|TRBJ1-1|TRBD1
TGTGCCAGCAGCCGGGACAGCTCTGAAGCTTTCTTT
CASSRDSSEAFF
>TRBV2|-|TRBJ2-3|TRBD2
TGTGCCAGCAGTGATTCTGGACTAGCGGATACAGATACGCAGTATTTT
CASSDSGLADTDTQYF
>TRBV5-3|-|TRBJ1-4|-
TGTGCCAGAGTGGCCCTAAGGAGGGGAAGTTACGAAAAACTGTTTTTT
CARVALRRGSYEKLFF
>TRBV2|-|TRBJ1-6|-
TGTGCCACCCGAATCGGAGGGCTGCCCTATAATTCACCCCTCCACTTT
CATRIGGLPYNSPLHF
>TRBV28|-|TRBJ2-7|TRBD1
TGTGCCACCTCGTTAACAGGGGGCCTCTACGAGCAGTACTTC
CATSLTGGLYEQYF
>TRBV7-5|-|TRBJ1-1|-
TGTGCCAGAAGCTTAGGGGGCCCGGGCACTGAAGCTTTCTTT
CARSLGGPGTEAFF
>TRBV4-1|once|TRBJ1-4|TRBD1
TGCGCCAGCAGCCCCACTTCGACAGGGGTTTCTGAAAAACTGTTTTTT
CASSPTSTGVSEKLFF
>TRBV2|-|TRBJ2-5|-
TGTGCCAGCTCCAGGTGGGGAGCGCAAGAGACCCAGTACTTC
CASSRWGAQETQYF
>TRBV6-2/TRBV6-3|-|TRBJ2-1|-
TGTGCCAGCAGTTATAAGAGGCTAGCCGACAATGAGCAGTTCTTC
CASSYKRLADNEQFF
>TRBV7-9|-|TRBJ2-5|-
TGTGCCAGCAGCTTAGTAAGGGGACTCCAAGAGACCCAGTACTTC
CASSLVRGLQETQYF
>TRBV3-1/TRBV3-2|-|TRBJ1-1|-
TGTGCCAGCAGTCCTACTTCTGTCGGCACTGAAGCTTTCTTT
CASSPTSVGTEAFF
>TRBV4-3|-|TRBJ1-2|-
TGCGCCAGCAGCCAAGGCTCAAGAGATGGCTACACCTTC
CASSQGSRDGYTF
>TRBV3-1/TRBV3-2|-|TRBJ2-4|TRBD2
TGTGCCAGCAGCCAAGATGGAGCGGGGGTAGCCAAAAACATTCAGTACTTC
CASSQDGAGVAKNIQYF
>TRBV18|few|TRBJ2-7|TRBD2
TGTGCCAGCTCACCATGGTCTAGCGGAACCTACGAGCAGTACTTC
CASSPWSSGTYEQYF
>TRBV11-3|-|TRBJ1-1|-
TGTGCCAGCAGCTTAGCAGGGACTGAAGCTTTCTTT
CASSLAGTEAFF
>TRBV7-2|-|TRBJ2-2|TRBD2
TGTGCCAGCAGCTTATCGGTCCTCGCGGGCGGGAGAAGGGTCGGGGAGCTGTTTTTT
CASSLSVLAGGRRVGELFF
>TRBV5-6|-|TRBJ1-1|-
TGTGCCAGCAGCTCCCAGACAGGGAACACTGAAGCTTTCTTT
CASSSQTGNTEAFF
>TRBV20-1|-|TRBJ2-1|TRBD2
TGCAGTGCTAGTGTCATTAATCGGGGGGGGCCCTATGAGCAGTTCTTC
CSASVINRGGPYEQFF
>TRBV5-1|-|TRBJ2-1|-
TGCGCCAGCAGCTTGGACAGCTCCTACAATGAGCAGTTCTTC
CASSLDSSYNEQFF
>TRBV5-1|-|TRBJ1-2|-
TGCGCCAGCAGTCTGTTTGGGGGCGAGGGTTATCCTCCCTATGGCTACACCTTC
CASSLFGGEGYPPYGYTF
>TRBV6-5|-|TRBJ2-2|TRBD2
TGTGCCAGCAGGGGACTAGCGGGGAAGGCCGGGGAGCTGTTTTTT
CASRGLAGKAGELFF
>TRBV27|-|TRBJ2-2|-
TGTGCCAGCAGTGCCGGACTCCACACCGGGGAGCTGTTTTTT
CASSAGLHTGELFF
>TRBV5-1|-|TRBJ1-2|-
TGCGCCAGCAGCTTCGACGGGACACCAGAGGCTAACTATGGCTACACCTTC
CASSFDGTPEANYGYTF
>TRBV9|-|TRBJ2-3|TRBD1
TGTGCCAGTATGACAGGGGGCGAGGGTACGCAGTATTTT
CASMTGGEGTQYF
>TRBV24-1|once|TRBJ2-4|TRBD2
TGTGCCACCAGTGATGCTGATTCTCCCGGGGGGTCCGCCAAAAACATTCAGTACTTC
CATSDADSPGGSAKNIQYF
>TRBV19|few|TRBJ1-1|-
TGTGCCAGTAGTATTCAGCACCGAGGGAACACTGAAGCTTTCTTT
CASSIQHRGNTEAFF
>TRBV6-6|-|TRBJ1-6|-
TGTGCCAGCAGTTACTCGTATCAGCGTTCAAATTCACCCCTCCACTTT
CASSYSYQRSNSPLHF
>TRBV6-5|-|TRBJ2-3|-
TGTGCCAGCAGGGGGGCGGATACGCAGTATTTT
CASRGADTQYF
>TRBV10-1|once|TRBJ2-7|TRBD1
TGCGCCAGCAGTGGGGGACAGGGGAGATCCTACGAGCAGTACTTC
CASSGGQGRSYEQYF
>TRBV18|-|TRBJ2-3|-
TGTGCCAGCTCACCCCAGTCAGGAGGCACTAGCACAGATACGCAGTATTTT
CASSPQSGGTSTDTQYF
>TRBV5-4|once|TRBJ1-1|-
TGTGCCAGCAGCCGGAGCACTGAAGCTTTCTTT
CASSRSTEAFF
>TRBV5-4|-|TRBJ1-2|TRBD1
TGTGCCAGCAGCTTGGACAGGGGCGCGAATGGCTACACCTTC
CASSLDRGANGYTF
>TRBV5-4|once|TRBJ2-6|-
TGTGCCAGCAGCTTGGTCGCGGGACTGGGTGGGGCCAACGTCCTGACTTTC
CASSLVAGLGGANVLTF
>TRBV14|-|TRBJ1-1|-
TGTGCCAGCAGCCAAGAATGGCCTGACACTGAAGCTTTCTTT
CASSQEWPDTEAFF
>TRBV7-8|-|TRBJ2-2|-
TGTGCCAGCAGCTTATTAGGGGCAGCGAACACCGGGGAGCTGTTTTTT
CASSLLGAANTGELFF
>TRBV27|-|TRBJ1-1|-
TGTGCCAGCAGTTTAGCCAGGGGTGGAACTGAAGCTTTCTTT
CASSLARGGTEAFF
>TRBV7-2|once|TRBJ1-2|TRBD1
TGTGCCAGCAGCTATTCCTCGAGACAGGGGGCTTATGGCTACACCTTC
CASSYSSRQGAYGYTF